Below, 21 T cell receptor beta chains from the same sample are listed, as sequenced in a study of CD4 T cells in relation to SARS-CoV-2 and coronaviruses. No antigens are known for them. The unexposed donors gave CD4+ T cells in 2011-2018, prior to COVID-19. The cells were cultured for approximately ten days before CD4+ T cells were isolated. The method was immunoSEQ multiplex PCR; TCRdb's version includes in-frame clones alone and lacks a portion of them. The sample yields about 23,000 clones, more than 75% seen once. Sequenced sample: CD4+ T cells from PBMCs, cultured in vitro. The receptors were gathered from a human donor in good health.

This clone was seen once. The rearrangement joins TRBV4-2 to TRBJ2-7, with TRBD2 matching 10 bases. Trimming cost V 1 base and J 3 bases; bases outside gene matches: 6. This CDR3 contains 16 residues. Germline V gene lookup returns CDR1 LGHNA and CDR2 YNFKEQ. The CDR3 protein is CASSQGLEREGYEQYF. CDR3 DNA sequence: TGTGCCAGCAGCCAAGGTTTGGAGCGGGAGGGCTACGAGCAGTACTTC.

This clone showed up just a few times. V is TRBV12-3 or TRBV12-4 and J is TRBJ1-1; weak D call: TRBD1 (6 bases). Trimming removed 6 bases from V and 4 bases from J, with 12 bases in between. The CDR3 sequence is 13 residues long. The CDR3 region is CASSRVRGTEAFF. For the CDR3, the DNA is TGTGCCAGCAGCAGGGTCAGGGGCACTGAAGCTTTCTTT.

The chain links TRBV7-3 to TRBJ1-3; no clear D. The V gene lost 6 bases and the J gene lost 4 bases, with 10 bases spanning the gap. Germline CDR1 is SGHTA and CDR2 is FQGTGA. This CDR3 is 13 amino acids long. The CDR3 protein is CASSPGPGNTIYF. The DNA for the CDR3 is TGTGCCAGCAGTCCGGGTCCCGGAAACACCATATATTTT.

The chain has TRBV15 and TRBJ2-7; D remains ambiguous. The germline CDR1 and CDR2 sequences are LNHNV and YYDKDF (reference sequence). Between the trimmed V and J ends, which lost 3 bases and 2 bases, there was a span of 8 bases. The CDR3 runs to 13 residues. The CDR3 region has the DNA TGTGCCACCAGCAGCGACGTACCCTACGAGCAGTACTTC. Amino acid sequence: CATSSDVPYEQYF.

The chain has TRBV2 and TRBJ2-1, with D perhaps assigned TRBD1 or TRBD2 (5 bases each). This CDR3 contains 11 residues. Germline-derived CDR1 and CDR2 are SNHLY and FYNNEI. Trimming pared 2 bases from V and 11 bases from J, leaving 7 bases between. The CDR3 nucleotides read TGTGCCAGCAGTGAATGGGGACAGCAGTTCTTC. It specifies CASSEWGQQFF.

J is TRBJ2-7 and V is TRBV11-2; D perhaps matches TRBD2 (6 bases). This CDR3 comprises 15 residues. Trimming removed 2 bases at V and 7 bases at J, with 18 bases between. Germline CDR1 is SGHAT and CDR2 is FQNNGV. CDR3 amino acids: CASSLLSSTGGEQYF. DNA of the CDR3: TGTGCCAGCAGCTTATTATCGTCCACCGGGGGAGAGCAGTACTTC.

V and J are TRBV7-8 and TRBJ2-7, with D hard to call. CDR3 length equals 14 residues. Between the trimmed V and J ends, which lost 4 bases and 2 bases, there was a span of 12 bases. CDR1 is SGHVS, CDR2 FQNEAQ, per germline. The CDR3 region is CASSYGHTTYEQYF. The CDR3 nucleotides are TGTGCCAGCAGCTACGGCCACACGACCTACGAGCAGTACTTC.

The chain is built from TRBV7-2 and TRBJ2-3, with 7 nucleotides matching TRBD2. CDR3 size: 16 residues. Germline assignment: CDR1 SGHTA and CDR2 FQGNSA. V gave up 5 bases and J gave up 0 bases; unmatched junction bases: 8. CDR3 loop: CASSRDYVPSTDTQYF. In DNA form, the CDR3 reads TGTGCCAGCAGCCGGGACTACGTCCCGAGCACAGATACGCAGTATTTT. Full variable domain (remainder filled in from reference TRBV7-2 and TRBJ2-3): GAGVSQSPSNKVTEKGKDVELRCDPISGHTALYWYRQSLGQGLEFLIYFQGNSAPDKSGLPSDRFSAERTGGSVSTLTIQRTQQEDSAVYLCASSRDYVPSTDTQYFGPGTRLTVL.

The chain uses TRBV29-1 and TRBJ2-5, with 8 positions matching TRBD1. The CDR3 has 12 amino acids. Germline loops: CDR1 SQVTM, CDR2 ANQGSEA. With V trimmed by 5 bases and J by 6 bases, 5 bases remained unmatched. The CDR3 DNA follows: TGCAGCGTTCGGACAGGGAAACAGACCCAGTACTTC. It codes for CSVRTGKQTQYF.

This chain links TRBV7-8 with TRBJ1-5; 7 bases are a match to TRBD1. This CDR3 comprises 15 residues. Germline V lookup: CDR1 SGHVS, CDR2 FQNEAQ. V lost 1 base and J lost 3; bases outside the gene matches: 3. This CDR3 reads CASSLGTGTNQPQHF. CDR3 in DNA: TGTGCCAGCAGCTTAGGGACAGGCACCAATCAGCCCCAGCATTTT. Looking up the rest from reference TRBV7-8 and TRBJ1-5 gives the full variable domain: GAGVSQSPRYKVAKRGQDVALRCDPISGHVSLFWYQQALGQGPEFLTYFQNEAQLDKSGLPSDRFFAERPEGSVSTLKIQRTQQEDSAVYLCASSLGTGTNQPQHFGDGTRLSIL.

By sample fraction, this clone is large. Other nucleotide sequences in the sample specify the same CDR3. The V call is TRBV20-1, the J call TRBJ1-5; D gene unclear. Trimming shortened V by 3 bases and J by 1 base, and 4 bases separated the two germline ends. Looked up from germline, CDR1 is DFQATT and CDR2 is SNEGSKA (reference sequence). The CDR3 extends over 12 amino acids. Here the CDR3 DNA reads TGCAGTGCTAGTTCCAGCAATCAGCCCCAGCATTTT. Residues: CSASSSNQPQHF.

This clone has a single count. J is TRBJ1-1 and V is TRBV7-8; TRBD1 agrees at 10 bases. The CDR3 length is 17 residues. CDR1 and CDR2 (germline): SGHVS, FQNEAQ. V lost 5 bases and J lost 1; bases outside the gene matches: 10. As DNA, the CDR3 is TGTGCCAGCAGCCCCAGGGACAGGGGAAGGGAGAACACTGAAGCTTTCTTT. It yields the protein CASSPRDRGRENTEAFF.

This sequence joins TRBV19 and TRBJ1-5, with a possible D match to TRBD1 (5 bases). In germline, CDR1 is LNHDA, CDR2 SQIVND (reference sequence). The length of the CDR3 is 16 residues. Trimming cost V 5 bases and J 1 base, with 15 bases left between them. The CDR3 spells CASSVTRGVSNQPQHF. The CDR3 coding sequence is TGTGCCAGTAGTGTTACCCGGGGGGTGAGCAATCAGCCCCAGCATTTT.

This sequence joins TRBV9 and TRBJ1-6, with 8 bases that match TRBD1. V gave up 0 bases and J gave up 5 bases; unmatched junction bases: 10. Germline-derived CDR1 and CDR2 are SGDLS and YYNGEE. CDR3 length: 18 amino acids. CDR3 residues: CASSVGQGSATNNSPLHF. The CDR3 bases are TGTGCCAGCAGCGTAGGACAGGGGTCGGCTACAAATAATTCACCCCTCCACTTT.

V usage is TRBV18 and J usage is TRBJ1-1; D is unresolved. The CDR3 runs 16 residues. Trimming shortened V by 2 bases and J by 4 bases, and 17 bases separated the two germline ends. Germline lookup yields CDR1 KGHSH and CDR2 LQKENI. CDR3: CASSPKTPWMGTEAFF. The CDR3, as DNA: TGTGCCAGCTCACCAAAAACCCCGTGGATGGGCACTGAAGCTTTCTTT.

This rearrangement joins TRBV10-3 to TRBJ2-2, with D perhaps matching TRBD2 (5 bases). Looked up from germline, CDR1 is ENHRY and CDR2 is SYGVKD. There are 14 residues in the CDR3. The V end was cut by 7 bases, the J end by 4 bases, with 13 bases between. The CDR3, as DNA: TGTGCCATCACCGGGGAGACAACCACCGGGGAGCTGTTTTTT. Protein product: CAITGETTTGELFF.

A few counts support this clone. J is TRBJ1-1 and V is TRBV2; D might be TRBD1 (5 bases). The V gene's germline CDR1 is SNHLY and CDR2 FYNNEI. V lost 6 bases and J 3 bases, leaving 11 bases between the germline ends. The CDR3 has 13 amino acids. In DNA form, the CDR3 reads TGTGCCAGCAGCGAGGGGAGGCACACTGAAGCTTTCTTT. This translates into CASSEGRHTEAFF.

The V call is TRBV5-4, the J call TRBJ2-5; a possible D gene is TRBD1 (6 bases). From germline, CDR1 is SGHNT and CDR2 YYREEE (reference sequence). The CDR3 has 15 amino acids. V was cut by 0 bases and J by 6 bases, with 15 bases left in between. The CDR3: CASSLASAGAQTQYF. The CDR3 DNA reads TGTGCCAGCAGCTTGGCTTCTGCAGGGGCACAGACCCAGTACTTC. The full variable domain, its missing parts supplied by reference TRBV5-4 and TRBJ2-5, is ETGVTQSPTHLIKTRGQQVTLRCSSQSGHNTVSWYQQALGQGPQFIFQYYREEENGRGNFPPRFSGLQFPNYSSELNVNALELDDSALYLCASSLASAGAQTQYFGPGTRLLVL.

This sequence joins TRBV30 and TRBJ1-2; D might be TRBD1 (6 bases). Germline loops: CDR1 GTSNPN, CDR2 SVGIG (reference sequence). V was pared by 0 bases and J by 4 bases, with 15 bases between. The CDR3 length is 15 residues. CDR3 coding DNA: TGTGCCTGGAGTGTCCTCCAGGGGTCCTCCTATGGCTACACCTTC. Protein: CAWSVLQGSSYGYTF.

J is TRBJ1-2 and V is TRBV27, with 8 positions matching TRBD1. The CDR3 consists of 15 residues. CDR1 is MNHEY, CDR2 SMNVEV, per germline (reference sequence). V shed 5 bases, J shed 8 bases, and the junction held 13 bases outside the gene matches. CDR3 nucleotides: TGTGCCAGCAGTCTTTACCCGGACAGGGTCGCCGGCTACACCTTC. Amino acids: CASSLYPDRVAGYTF.

The J gene is TRBJ2-7, the V gene TRBV3-1 (or the pseudogene TRBV3-2); D is perhaps TRBD1 or TRBD2 (5 bases each). Germline assignment: CDR1 LGHDT and CDR2 YNNKEL (reference sequence). This CDR3 region has 15 residues. Trimming removed 4 bases from V and 0 bases from J, with 13 bases in between. DNA of the CDR3: TGTGCCAGCAGCCCAGAAGGGGACGGCTCCTACGAGCAGTACTTC. It encodes CASSPEGDGSYEQYF.